This T cell receptor beta chain was found in a study of shared clonotypes between healthy human individuals. About the study: Donors, aged 18 to 49, were a couple of women and three men. Donors had three CD4 naive, three CD4 memory, two CD8 naive and one CD8 memory plate apiece.

This CDR3 is built from 15 residues. Germline V gives CDR1 SQVTM, CDR2 ANQGSEA. J lost 3 bases, V lost 4 bases, and 8 bases had no gene match. Subsets obtained from CD4+ cells comprised CD45RA+ naive and CD45RA-negative memory cells. Using immunoSEQ multiplex PCR, the repertoire was profiled, and TCRdb retains in-frame clones only, with some absent. The data show around 2.3 million clones, approximately 95% seen once. Sequencing was done on a sample of naive CD4+ T cells sorted from blood. The subset was: CD45RA+ positively selected. The chain carries TRBV29-1 and TRBJ2-1, with TRBD1 identical over 8 bases. The TCR was taken from a man younger than 30 in good health. This chain's CDR3 is CSVGQGSSVYNEQFF. Here the CDR3 DNA reads TGCAGCGTTGGACAGGGGAGTAGTGTCTACAATGAGCAGTTCTTC.